The 5 T cell receptor beta chains in this list originate from one sample, sequenced in a study of memory CD4+ T cells and cytomegalovirus serostatus. Single viable CD3+CD4+CD8-CD45RO+ cells were sorted as the memory CD4+ T cells. The method was immunoSEQ multiplex PCR; TCRdb's version includes in-frame clones alone and lacks a portion of them. Here the sample spans some 40,000 clones, 79% being singletons. The sequencing sample was made of memory CD4+ T cells from blood. Every receptor here comes from an adult in good health and CMV-seropositive.

V is TRBV11-1 and J is TRBJ2-7, with TRBD2 as a possible D gene (6 bases). The CDR3 sequence is 15 residues long. V was clipped by 0 bases and J by 3 bases, with 12 bases between them. CDR1 SGHAT and CDR2 FQDESV come from the germline V gene (reference sequence). This CDR3 reads CASSLAASAIYEQYF. As DNA, the CDR3 is TGTGCCAGCAGCTTAGCGGCTAGCGCCATCTACGAGCAGTACTTC.

The V gene is TRBV6-1, the J gene TRBJ1-1; D is undetermined. Germline V gives CDR1 MNHNS, CDR2 SASEGT. V was trimmed by 4 bases and J by 4 bases, leaving 13 bases between them. This CDR3 has 14 residues. This chain's CDR3 is CASSATSLVTEAFF. In nucleotides, the CDR3 is TGTGCCAGCAGTGCAACCTCACTCGTCACTGAAGCTTTCTTT.

This chain connects TRBV5-1 to TRBJ1-2; weak D call: TRBD1 (6 bases). The germline CDR1 and CDR2 sequences are SGHRS and YFSETQ. This CDR3 comprises 14 residues. Trimming pared 1 base from V and 8 bases from J, leaving 15 bases between. DNA for the CDR3: TGCGCCAGCAGCTTGACAGGGTCTTATCGAGGCTACACCTTC. This codes for CASSLTGSYRGYTF.

This rearrangement joins TRBV19 to TRBJ1-5; no clear D. This CDR3 contains 13 residues. The ends were cut back, 3 bases at V and 5 bases at J, with 8 bases in the middle. Per the germline V gene, CDR1 is LNHDA and CDR2 is SQIVND (reference sequence). The CDR3, as DNA: TGTGCCAGTAGTATTGGACGAGATCAGCCCCAGCATTTT. Its translation is CASSIGRDQPQHF.

Concerning this clone: One junction end disagrees with the germline gene, perhaps due to a read error. The rearrangement links TRBV7-7 to TRBJ2-2; D may be TRBD1 or TRBD2 (6 bases each). This CDR3 is built from 17 residues. Looked up from germline, CDR1 is SSHAT and CDR2 is FNYEAQ (reference sequence). The CDR3 sequence: CASSSYLRGRFTGELFF. For the CDR3, the DNA is TGTGCTAGCAGCTCCTACCTTCGGGGGCGCTTCACCGGGGAGCTGTTTTTT.